This passage covers 27 T cell receptor beta chains from one sample sequenced in a study of metastatic and nonmetastatic thyroid tumors. Nobody among the patients had been given any treatment before thyroid surgery. Using MiXCR, TCRdb re-called clones from the PCR reads. This repertoire shows about 35,000 clones, roughly a sixth found once; its top ten account for around 11%. Sequencing was performed on blood. These receptors originate from a male donor with papillary thyroid cancer or a benign thyroid nodule (not recorded which). Some clones in this sample may be carry-over from other donors' samples.

This clone was recorded many times. The V gene is TRBV28, the J gene TRBJ1-2; tentatively, D is TRBD1 (5 bases). This CDR3 comprises 12 residues. V was shortened by 8 bases and J by 4 bases, with 11 bases between the two germline ends. The V gene's germline CDR1 is MDHEN and CDR2 SYDVKM. The CDR3 is CASGARPYGYTF. The CDR3, as DNA: TGTGCCAGCGGGGCCCGGCCCTATGGCTACACCTTC.

The chain is built from TRBV6-1 and TRBJ2-7; 9 nucleotides agree with TRBD1. The CDR3 sequence is 17 residues long. V was pared by 5 bases and J by 5 bases, with 16 bases of the junction left unmatched. Germline loops: CDR1 MNHNS, CDR2 SASEGT. In DNA form, the CDR3 reads TGTGCCAGCAGTCCTACAACCCCGGGACAGGGTCTAGACGAGCAGTACTTC. This encodes CASSPTTPGQGLDEQYF.

This clone has a handful of counts. This chain connects TRBV6-2 or TRBV6-3 to TRBJ1-2; tentatively, D is TRBD1 (6 bases). This CDR3 contains 16 residues. The V and J ends lost 4 bases and 6 bases respectively, with 21 bases between them. The V gene's germline CDR1 is MNHEY and CDR2 SVGEGT. CDR3 in amino acids: CASSSSWLGGAHGYTF. In DNA form, the CDR3 reads TGTGCCAGCAGTTCCTCATGGTTGGGGGGCGCTCATGGCTACACCTTC.

This clone was observed many times. The chain is built from TRBV30 and TRBJ2-1; 12 positions match TRBD1. The junction had 12 bases not matched to a gene; V was cut back by 5 bases and J by 7 bases. Germline values: CDR1 GTSNPN, CDR2 SVGIG (reference sequence). CDR3 length equals 16 residues. The CDR3 region is CAWFHPGQGASNEQFF. The CDR3 bases are TGTGCCTGGTTTCACCCGGGACAGGGGGCGTCGAATGAGCAGTTCTTC.

The chain uses TRBV11-3 and TRBJ2-2; tentatively, D is TRBD2 (6 bases). Germline loops: CDR1 SGHNT, CDR2 YENEEA. CDR3 size: 14 residues. The V and J ends lost 8 bases and 1 base respectively, with 11 bases between them. The CDR3 DNA is TGTGCCAGCGCGGGGCGGGTGAACACCGGGGAGCTGTTTTTT. It yields the protein CASAGRVNTGELFF.

V usage is TRBV27 and J usage is TRBJ2-1, with D tentatively TRBD2 (5 bases). The CDR3 length is 15 residues. Germline-derived CDR1 and CDR2 are MNHEY and SMNVEV (reference sequence). The V end was cut by 2 bases, the J end by 4 bases, with 12 bases between. The CDR3 sequence is CASSLQSGVYNEQFF. DNA of the CDR3: TGTGCCAGCAGTTTACAGTCCGGGGTGTACAATGAGCAGTTCTTC.

This clone was recorded at least ten times. V gene TRBV9 combines with J gene TRBJ2-1; no clear D gene. This CDR3 has 14 amino acids. The V gene's germline CDR1 is SGDLS and CDR2 YYNGEE. Trimming stripped 1 base from V and 8 bases from J, with 13 bases between. The chain's CDR3 is CASSVRGPLDEQFF. In nucleotides, the CDR3 is TGTGCCAGCAGCGTAAGAGGACCCCTCGATGAGCAGTTCTTC. Together with reference TRBV9 and TRBJ2-1, the CDR3 gives the full variable domain: DSGVTQTPKHLITATGQRVTLRCSPRSGDLSVYWYQQSLDQGLQFLIQYYNGEERAKGNILERFSAQQFPDLHSELNLSSLELGDSALYFCASSVRGPLDEQFFGPGTRLTVL.

This clone was counted ten times or more. The chain carries TRBV18 and TRBJ2-5; possible D gene TRBD1, 6 bases. Trimming cost V 3 bases and J 3 bases, with 11 bases left between them. The CDR3 is 14 residues long. Germline CDR1 and CDR2: KGHSH and LQKENI. CDR3 DNA sequence: TGTGCCAGCTCACCCCTGCCAGGGGAAGAGACCCAGTACTTC. Residues: CASSPLPGEETQYF.

This clone came up a few times. The CDR3 bases are TGTGCCAGCAGCCTGGACAGGGGGCATGAGTTTGATGGCTACACCTTC. This sequence encodes CASSLDRGHEFDGYTF. The rearrangement uses TRBV28 and TRBJ1-2; 11 nucleotides align to TRBD1. Germline loops: CDR1 MDHEN, CDR2 SYDVKM. Germline trimming cut 6 bases from V and 6 bases from J; bases unmatched to any gene: 12. The CDR3 covers 16 residues.

By frequency in the sample, this clone is medium-sized (0.01 to 0.1%). The DNA of the CDR3 is TGTGCCAGCAGTGAGATGACGGTGACCTACGAGCAGTACTTC. Translating gives CASSEMTVTYEQYF. The chain couples TRBV6-1 to TRBJ2-7; no firm D call. V gave up 3 bases and J gave up 2 bases, with 11 bases separating them. Looked up from germline, CDR1 is MNHNS and CDR2 is SASEGT. The CDR3 contains 14 residues.

This clone was observed at least ten times. This same CDR3 is encoded by further DNA sequences in the sample. CDR3 region: CASSPGLAGVWTPETQYF. As DNA, the CDR3 is TGTGCCAGCAGTCCGGGACTAGCGGGGGTTTGGACGCCGGAGACCCAGTACTTC. V gene TRBV6-2 or TRBV6-3 combines with J gene TRBJ2-5; TRBD2 matches at 14 bases. From germline, CDR1 is MNHEY and CDR2 SVGEGT. The V gene end was trimmed by 5 bases and the J gene end by 5 bases; junction bases not matched to a gene: 13. This CDR3 has 18 residues.

This clone was observed a few times. An end of the junction differs from the germline gene, which may be a read error. V gene TRBV12-5 combines with J gene TRBJ2-7; a weak D match, TRBD2 (5 bases). The CDR3 totals 12 residues. Germline V gene sequence: CDR1 LGHNT, CDR2 FRNRAP. The CDR3 reads CTSGLEVGSQYF. The CDR3 DNA sequence: TGTACTAGTGGTTTGGAGGTTGGCAGTCAGTACTTC. Supplemented by reference TRBV12-5 and TRBJ2-7, the full variable domain reads DARVTQTPRHKVTEMGQEVTMRCQPILGHNTVFWYRQTMMQGLELLAYFRNRAPLDDSGMPKDRFSAEMPDATLATLKIQPSEPRDSAVYFCTSGLEVGSQYFGPGTRLTVT.

The rearrangement uses TRBV11-2 and TRBJ1-1; the D gene is possibly TRBD1 (6 bases). The CDR3 has 16 amino acids. CDR1 and CDR2 from the germline V gene are SGHAT and FQNNGV. The V and J ends lost 5 bases and 2 bases respectively, with 18 bases between them. The CDR3 bases are TGTGCCAGCAGCCTTACTTGGGGGCAGAAAAACACTGAAGCTTTCTTT. Its translation: CASSLTWGQKNTEAFF.

This clone was seen a single time. A much larger clonotype is one base distant, so this may be a read error. This chain uses TRBV5-4 with TRBJ2-3; tentatively, D is TRBD1 or TRBD2 (5 bases each). Germline V lookup: CDR1 SGHNT, CDR2 YYREEE (reference sequence). This CDR3 contains 15 residues. Trimming removed 0 bases from V and 2 bases from J, with 10 bases in between. The CDR3, as DNA: TGTGCCAGCAGCTTGGATCTGGGGGTCACAGATACGCAGTATTTT. Translated: CASSLDLGVTDTQYF.

This clone occurred many times. CDR3 amino acids: CAIGTGDSNQPQHF. The CDR3, as DNA: TGTGCCATCGGGACAGGGGATAGCAATCAGCCCCAGCATTTT. The chain has TRBV10-3 and TRBJ1-5; 10 nucleotides line up with TRBD1. The germline V gene has CDR1 ENHRY and CDR2 SYGVKD. This CDR3 has 14 amino acids. Trimming removed 8 bases from V and 0 bases from J; junction bases left unmatched: 1.

On this clone: The junction does not match germline at one end; this may be a read error. This rearrangement joins TRBV15 to TRBJ2-5; possible D gene TRBD2, 5 bases. CDR1 is LNHNV and CDR2 is YYDKDF in the germline V gene (reference sequence). The CDR3 loop spans 15 amino acids. CDR3 in DNA: TGTGCCACCAGCACTTTAGCGAGAGTCGAAGAGACCCTGTACTTC. Translating gives CATSTLARVEETLYF.

This clone was found many times. The chain is built from TRBV5-8 and TRBJ2-2; 8 bases map to TRBD1. J gave up 5 bases and V 0 bases, and 6 bases lay outside the gene matches. Looked up from germline, CDR1 is SGHTS and CDR2 is YDEGEE. The CDR3 runs 16 residues. CDR3 DNA sequence: TGTGCCAGCAGCTTGGGCTGGCAGGGGGCAACCGGGGAGCTGTTTTTT. Residues: CASSLGWQGATGELFF.

This clone was seen at least ten times. The chain joins TRBV7-2 to TRBJ1-6, with a weak D call TRBD1 (5 bases). The germline CDR1 and CDR2 sequences are SGHTA and FQGNSA. Trimming took off 8 bases at V and 6 bases at J, with 11 bases between the two ends. This CDR3 is built from 13 residues. The CDR3 DNA sequence: TGTGCCAGCGGGGACGGAACTAATTCACCCCTCCACTTT. Translation: CASGDGTNSPLHF. Supplemented by reference TRBV7-2 and TRBJ1-6, the full variable domain reads GAGVSQSPSNKVTEKGKDVELRCDPISGHTALYWYRQSLGQGLEFLIYFQGNSAPDKSGLPSDRFSAERTGGSVSTLTIQRTQQEDSAVYLCASGDGTNSPLHFGNGTRLTVT.

This clone was counted at least ten times. This rearrangement joins TRBV28 to TRBJ1-2; D unclear. With 5 bases removed from V and 0 bases from J, the gap between germline ends came to 7 bases. The CDR3 sequence is 13 residues long. Germline CDR1 MDHEN, CDR2 SYDVKM. DNA for the CDR3: TGTGCCAGCAGTCCTGACGCTAACTATGGCTACACCTTC. It encodes CASSPDANYGYTF.

This clone was seen a few times. The rearrangement uses TRBV12-3 or TRBV12-4 and TRBJ1-6, with 9 bases lining up with TRBD1. J lost 8 bases, V lost 7 bases, and 9 bases had no gene match. The CDR3 is 15 amino acids. CDR3 sequence reads: CASIPGQGVYSPLHF. The DNA for the CDR3 is TGTGCCAGCATCCCGGGACAGGGTGTATATTCACCCCTCCACTTT.

Many counts were recorded for this clone. The chain has TRBV20-1 and TRBJ2-5; 7 positions agree with TRBD1. The CDR3 runs 15 residues. V shed 5 bases, J shed 4 bases, and the junction held 13 bases outside the gene matches. Germline loops: CDR1 DFQATT, CDR2 SNEGSKA (reference sequence). In DNA, the CDR3 is TGCAGTGCTCAACCGGGCAGGGGGAGACGAGAGACCCAGTACTTC. Protein: CSAQPGRGRRETQYF.

Many counts were recorded for this clone. This sequence joins TRBV19 and TRBJ1-2; D call uncertain. The germline gives CDR1 LNHDA, CDR2 SQIVND (reference sequence). The CDR3 has 13 residues. V dropped 0 bases and J dropped 5 bases, with 7 bases sitting between them. CDR3: CASSIDSRYGYTF. In nucleotides, the CDR3 is TGTGCCAGTAGTATAGACTCCCGATATGGCTACACCTTC. The variable domain in full, with the rest retrieved from reference TRBV19 and TRBJ1-2, is DGGITQSPKYLFRKEGQNVTLSCEQNLNHDAMYWYRQDPGQGLRLIYYSQIVNDFQKGDIAEGYSVSREKKESFPLTVTSAQKNPTAFYLCASSIDSRYGYTFGSGTRLTVV.

The chain couples TRBV2 to TRBJ2-5, with 13 bases fitting TRBD2. Germline V gives CDR1 SNHLY, CDR2 FYNNEI. The V gene end was trimmed by 2 bases and the J gene end by 3 bases; junction bases not matched to a gene: 12. The CDR3 covers 19 residues. The CDR3 loop is CASSEWGTSGRDYKETQYF. In DNA, the CDR3 is TGTGCCAGCAGTGAATGGGGAACTAGCGGGAGGGATTACAAAGAGACCCAGTACTTC.

In its sample, this clone was seen a few times. This rearrangement joins TRBV27 to TRBJ1-1; no firm D call. Deletions cut 0 bases from V and 0 bases from J, with 5 bases between. The CDR3 length is 14 residues. CDR1 MNHEY and CDR2 SMNVEV come from the germline V gene (reference sequence). CDR3 sequence reads: CASSLSAVNTEAFF. The CDR3 bases are TGTGCCAGCAGTTTATCGGCGGTGAACACTGAAGCTTTCTTT.

The rearrangement links TRBV19 to TRBJ1-2; 8 bases line up with TRBD1. Per the germline V gene, CDR1 is LNHDA and CDR2 is SQIVND (reference sequence). The CDR3 runs to 16 residues. Trimming took 5 bases from V and 2 from J; bases not matched to a gene: 10. The CDR3 loop reads CASSPRSGGTNYGYTF. In DNA form, the CDR3 reads TGTGCCAGTAGTCCCCGTTCAGGGGGCACGAACTATGGCTACACCTTC.

This clone was counted many times. A much larger clone is a single base away; this may be a read error. The chain couples TRBV6-2 or TRBV6-3 to TRBJ2-7, with D possibly being TRBD1 or TRBD2 (7 bases each). Germline V gene data show CDR1 as MNHEY and CDR2 as SVGEGT. This CDR3 is 15 amino acids long. Trimming took 4 bases from V and 5 from J, leaving 18 bases between them. CDR3: CASSSAGGGIHEQYF. As DNA, the CDR3 is TGTGCCAGCAGTTCGGCAGGGGGGGGAATCCACGAGCAGTACTTC.

As for this clone: A much more abundant neighbour one base away suggests this may be a read error. The chain carries TRBV29-1 and TRBJ1-2; 8 bases map to TRBD1. The CDR3 consists of 12 residues. Trimming cost V 8 bases and J 10 bases; bases outside gene matches: 12. Germline V lookup: CDR1 SQVTM, CDR2 ANQGSEA. The CDR3 DNA follows: TGCAGCTGGGGACAGGTGATTGATGTCTACACCTTC. This gives the protein CSWGQVIDVYTF.